The 9 T cell receptor beta chains below all came from one sample that was sequenced in a study of blood T cell repertoires in COVID-19. Produced via immunoSEQ multiplex PCR; TCRdb's table is partial and in-frame only. The table includes more than 95,000 clones, approximately 80% detected once. Sequenced sample: peripheral blood. The receptors originated from a man between 65 and 85 years old with active or convalescent COVID-19.

The table lists this clone with a few counts. The chain is built from TRBV28 and TRBJ1-5; 8 positions agree with TRBD1. CDR3 length equals 15 residues. The J segment lost 6 bases and the V segment lost 0 bases, leaving 4 bases of the junction unmatched. Germline V gene lookup returns CDR1 MDHEN and CDR2 SYDVKM. CDR3 sequence: CASSLWDRESQPQHF. CDR3 DNA: TGTGCCAGCAGTTTATGGGACAGGGAGAGTCAGCCCCAGCATTTT.

The chain is built from TRBV7-8 and TRBJ2-1; TRBD1 aligns across 7 bases. This CDR3 has 14 amino acids. With V trimmed by 5 bases and J by 7 bases, 8 bases remained unmatched. From germline, CDR1 is SGHVS and CDR2 FQNEAQ. CDR3 region: CASSPWTGVNEQFF. CDR3 sequence (DNA): TGTGCCAGCAGCCCTTGGACAGGAGTAAATGAGCAGTTCTTC.

The chain couples TRBV4-2 to TRBJ2-3, with 9 bases matching TRBD1. The V segment lost 0 bases and the J segment 3 bases; nucleotides outside the gene matches: 7. From germline, CDR1 is LGHNA and CDR2 YNFKEQ. This CDR3 region has 17 residues. The CDR3 DNA is TGTGCCAGCAGCCAAGATGTTGGGACAGGGCCGACAGATACGCAGTATTTT. This codes for CASSQDVGTGPTDTQYF.

The chain carries TRBV12-5 and TRBJ1-2, with D uncertain. The V end was cut by 2 bases, the J end by 8 bases, with 9 bases between. The V gene's germline CDR1 is LGHNT and CDR2 FRNRAP. CDR3 length: 12 amino acids. CDR3 region: CASGLRTEGYTF. CDR3 DNA: TGTGCTAGTGGTTTGAGAACAGAAGGCTACACCTTC.

V gene TRBV4-3 combines with J gene TRBJ1-4; D is ambiguous. The CDR3 covers 12 residues. CDR1 is LGHNA, CDR2 YSLEER, per germline. V dropped 3 bases and J dropped 8 bases, with 7 bases sitting between them. The chain's CDR3 is CASSHPGEKLFF. Here the CDR3 DNA reads TGCGCCAGCAGCCATCCCGGGGAAAAACTGTTTTTT.

The chain links TRBV28 to TRBJ1-5, with D possibly TRBD1 on 6 matching bases. The CDR3 consists of 16 residues. The germline V and J ends were trimmed by 7 bases and 5 bases, with 21 bases remaining between them. Germline V CDR1 and CDR2: MDHEN, SYDVKM. The CDR3 loop reads CASTLLIGQFDQPQHF. CDR3 nucleotides: TGTGCCAGCACCCTATTAATCGGACAGTTCGATCAGCCCCAGCATTTT.

The V and J genes are TRBV9 and TRBJ2-3, with 15 bases identical to TRBD2. The V segment lost 4 bases and the J segment 0 bases; nucleotides outside the gene matches: 9. Germline V gives CDR1 SGDLS, CDR2 YYNGEE. The length of the CDR3 is 19 residues. CDR3 region: CASSPTGLAGGPSTDTQYF. The CDR3 DNA reads as TGTGCCAGCAGCCCGACGGGACTAGCGGGAGGACCGAGCACAGATACGCAGTATTTT.

J is TRBJ1-2 and V is TRBV5-1; 7 positions agree with TRBD1. V shed 4 bases, J shed 4 bases, and the junction held 7 bases outside the gene matches. This CDR3 spans 14 amino acids. Germline-derived CDR1 and CDR2 are SGHRS and YFSETQ. CDR3 coding DNA: TGCGCCAGCAGCCCGGGACAGCTTTCCTATGGCTACACCTTC. As protein: CASSPGQLSYGYTF.

The chain employs TRBV5-4 and TRBJ1-6; a possible D gene is TRBD1 (6 bases). This CDR3 spans 14 amino acids. Germline CDR1 reads SGHNT; CDR2 reads YYREEE (reference sequence). V was cut by 3 bases and J by 7 bases, with 11 bases left in between. The CDR3: CASSSDSLNSPLHF. The DNA for the CDR3 is TGTGCCAGCAGCTCGGACAGCCTAAATTCACCCCTCCACTTT.